This TCR beta chain was identified during a study of CD8+CD57+ T cells in acquired aplastic anemia (dated by TCRdb to the late 2010s). Study-wide context: On average, sorted CD4+ and CD8+ cells yielded around 3.5 ug of extracted DNA, with a range of about 0.19 to 30 ug. For healthy donor samples, the average read count was around 9.8 million for CD4+ cells and 11.0 million for CD8+ cells.

General findings and caveats noted by the study authors: Although around 30 CD8+ CDR3 sequences were shared by patients and controls, these sequences appeared highly expressed in patients and within the immunodominant clones of patients. No significant difference in CD8+ Simpson's diversity was found between patients and healthy controls (P=0.060).

Profiling of TCR beta VDJ combinations and CDR3 sequences used genomic DNA as the template. An Illumina HiSeq 2000 was used for TCR repertoire sequencing. The authors processed their data as follows. TRBV/TRBJ rearrangement plots, CDR3 size and DJ length profiles, and Simpson's diversity index were used to assess repertoires. The immunodominant clone was defined as the most abundant DNA sequence in deep sequencing data. CDR3 amino acid sequences were checked for sharing between subjects and were compared against published repertoires and the VDJdb database. TCRdb redid the processing of the public reads, applying fastp at Q25 and MiXCR, and retained in-frame beta chains. All rows with the same CDR3 protein become a single entry with the most common DNA and genes. These V and J calls originate from TCRdb's pipeline instead of the authors' own analysis. Present in this sample are 100,000 to 150,000 distinct CDR3 sequences, around 41% of which were seen just once. The top ten clones comprise less than 8.5% of the sample.

In the study, sorted CD4+ and CD8+ blood T cells from patients with severe aplastic anemia and from healthy subjects underwent deep sequencing of TCR repertoires. Ficoll-Paque density gradient centrifugation was used to isolate peripheral blood mononuclear cells. CD4+ and CD8+ T cells were sorted by FACS or magnetic beads before DNA extraction. V gives up 1 base and J gives up 1 base, and the segment between their germline ends measures 7 bases. The CDR3 has 14 amino acids, counting the end cysteine and phenylalanine. The read is trimmed to its CDR3 DNA, 42 bases read in frame from base 1. The germline V gene specifies ENHRY as CDR1 and SYGVKD as CDR2. This clonotype was seen ten or more times. The antigen this receptor binds is unknown. Within one base of it there is no much larger clone, and no base qualities were kept.

The chain is encoded by TRBV10-3 joined to TRBJ1-1; no D gene call is confident. The TCR was taken from a human donor in good health, serving as a control. What was sequenced was sorted CD4+, CD8+, or CD8+CD57+ T cells (not recorded which) from PBMCs. CDR3 region: CAISEYGQNTEAFF. The DNA is as follows: TGTGCCATCAGTGAGTACGGCCAGAACACTGAAGCTTTCTTT.